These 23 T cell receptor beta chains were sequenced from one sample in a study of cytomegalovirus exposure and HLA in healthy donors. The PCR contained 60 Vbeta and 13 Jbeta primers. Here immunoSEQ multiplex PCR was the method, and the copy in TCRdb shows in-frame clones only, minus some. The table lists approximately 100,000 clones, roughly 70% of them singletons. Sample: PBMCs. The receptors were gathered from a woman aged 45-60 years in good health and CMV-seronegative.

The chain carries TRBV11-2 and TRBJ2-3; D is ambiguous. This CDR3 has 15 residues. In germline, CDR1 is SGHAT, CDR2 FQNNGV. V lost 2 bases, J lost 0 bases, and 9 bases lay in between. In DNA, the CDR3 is TGTGCCAGCAGCTTAAGTCCAGGAAGCACAGATACGCAGTATTTT. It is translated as CASSLSPGSTDTQYF.

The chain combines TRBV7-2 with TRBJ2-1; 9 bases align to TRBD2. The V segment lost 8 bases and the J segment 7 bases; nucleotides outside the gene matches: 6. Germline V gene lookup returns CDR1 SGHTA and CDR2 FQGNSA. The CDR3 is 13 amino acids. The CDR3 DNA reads TGTGCCAGCCGCGGGGGGGTGGTAAATGAGCAGTTCTTC. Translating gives CASRGGVVNEQFF.

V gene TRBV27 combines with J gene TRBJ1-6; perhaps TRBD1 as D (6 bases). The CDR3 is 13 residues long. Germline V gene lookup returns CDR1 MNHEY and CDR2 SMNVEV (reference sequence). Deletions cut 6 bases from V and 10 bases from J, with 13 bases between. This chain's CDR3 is CASRLQGPSPLHF. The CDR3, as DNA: TGTGCCAGCAGGTTACAGGGCCCATCACCCCTCCACTTT.

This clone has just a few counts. The CDR3 coding sequence is TGTGCCAGCAGCTTAGTAGCGGGAGGGCGCCACGAGCAGTACTTC. Protein: CASSLVAGGRHEQYF. V gene TRBV7-6 combines with J gene TRBJ2-5; 11 bases align to TRBD2. The last part of the DNA fits TRBJ2-7 better; the J call may be wrong. Germline assignment: CDR1 SGHVS and CDR2 FNYEAQ. This CDR3 region has 15 residues.

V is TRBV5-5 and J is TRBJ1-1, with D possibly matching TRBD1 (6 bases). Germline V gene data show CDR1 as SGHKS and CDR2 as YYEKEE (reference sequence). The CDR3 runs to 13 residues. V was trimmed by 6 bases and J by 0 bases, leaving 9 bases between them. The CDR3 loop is CASNWGLNTEAFF. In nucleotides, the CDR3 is TGTGCCAGCAACTGGGGGCTGAACACTGAAGCTTTCTTT.

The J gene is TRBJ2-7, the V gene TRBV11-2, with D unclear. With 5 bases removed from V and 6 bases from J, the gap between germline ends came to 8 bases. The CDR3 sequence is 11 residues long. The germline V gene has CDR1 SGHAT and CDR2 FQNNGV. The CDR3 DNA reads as TGTGCCAGCAGCGCGCCCTCCGAGCAGTACTTC. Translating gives CASSAPSEQYF.

The CDR3 reads CASSTGSGANVLTF. The CDR3 DNA reads as TGTGCCAGCAGCACGGGATCTGGGGCCAACGTCCTGACTTTC. The V call is TRBV7-7, the J call TRBJ2-6; the D gene is possibly TRBD2 (5 bases). CDR1 is SSHAT, CDR2 FNYEAQ, per germline (reference sequence). V was cut by 5 bases and J by 1 base, with 6 bases left in between. This CDR3 region has 14 residues. The variable domain in full, completed from reference TRBV7-7 and TRBJ2-6, reads GAGVSQSPRYKVTKRGQDVTLRCDPISSHATLYWYQQALGQGPEFLTYFNYEAQPDKSGLPSDRFSAERPEGSISTLTIQRTEQRDSAMYRCASSTGSGANVLTFGAGSRLTVL.

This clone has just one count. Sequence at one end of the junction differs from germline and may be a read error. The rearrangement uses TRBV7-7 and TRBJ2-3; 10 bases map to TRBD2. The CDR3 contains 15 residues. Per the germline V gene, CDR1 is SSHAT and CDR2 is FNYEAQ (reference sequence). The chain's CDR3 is CASSIGLAGTDTQYF. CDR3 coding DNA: TGTGCTAGCAGTATCGGACTAGCGGGCACAGATACGCAGTATTTT.

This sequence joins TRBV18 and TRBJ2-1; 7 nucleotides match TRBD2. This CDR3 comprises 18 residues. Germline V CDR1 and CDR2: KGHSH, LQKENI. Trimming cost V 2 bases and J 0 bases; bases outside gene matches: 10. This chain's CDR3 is CASSPVPSGGSSYNEQFF. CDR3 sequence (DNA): TGTGCCAGCTCACCAGTGCCTAGCGGAGGGAGCTCCTACAATGAGCAGTTCTTC.

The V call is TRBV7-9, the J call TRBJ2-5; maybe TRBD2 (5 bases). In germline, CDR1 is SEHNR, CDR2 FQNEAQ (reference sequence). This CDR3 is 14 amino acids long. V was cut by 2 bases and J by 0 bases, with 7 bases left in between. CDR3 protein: CASSLKDYQETQYF. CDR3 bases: TGTGCCAGCAGCTTAAAGGACTACCAAGAGACCCAGTACTTC. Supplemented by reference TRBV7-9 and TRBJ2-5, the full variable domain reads DTGVSQNPRHKITKRGQNVTFRCDPISEHNRLYWYRQTLGQGPEFLTYFQNEAQLEKSRLLSDRFSAERPKGSFSTLEIQRTEQGDSAMYLCASSLKDYQETQYFGPGTRLLVL.

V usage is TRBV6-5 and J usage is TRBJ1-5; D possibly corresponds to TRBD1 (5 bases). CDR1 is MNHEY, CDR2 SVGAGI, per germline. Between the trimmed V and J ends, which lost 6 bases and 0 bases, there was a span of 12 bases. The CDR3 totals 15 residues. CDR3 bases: TGTGCCAGCAGCTCGAGACAGCTTAGCAATCAGCCCCAGCATTTT. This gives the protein CASSSRQLSNQPQHF.

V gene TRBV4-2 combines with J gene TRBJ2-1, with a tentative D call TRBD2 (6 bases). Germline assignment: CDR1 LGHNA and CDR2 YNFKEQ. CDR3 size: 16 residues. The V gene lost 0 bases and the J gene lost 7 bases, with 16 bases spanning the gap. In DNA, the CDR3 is TGTGCCAGCAGCCAAGAACTCCTAGCGCGAGCTAATGAGCAGTTCTTC. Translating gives CASSQELLARANEQFF.

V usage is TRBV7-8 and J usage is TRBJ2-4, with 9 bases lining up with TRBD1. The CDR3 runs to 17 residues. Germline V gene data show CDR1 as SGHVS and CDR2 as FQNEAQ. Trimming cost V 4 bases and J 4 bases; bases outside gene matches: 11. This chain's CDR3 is CASSSQLGTGRKNIQYF. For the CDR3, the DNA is TGTGCCAGCAGCTCTCAGTTAGGGACAGGGAGGAAAAACATTCAGTACTTC. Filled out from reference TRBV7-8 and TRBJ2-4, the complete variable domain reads GAGVSQSPRYKVAKRGQDVALRCDPISGHVSLFWYQQALGQGPEFLTYFQNEAQLDKSGLPSDRFFAERPEGSVSTLKIQRTQQEDSAVYLCASSSQLGTGRKNIQYFGAGTRLSVL.

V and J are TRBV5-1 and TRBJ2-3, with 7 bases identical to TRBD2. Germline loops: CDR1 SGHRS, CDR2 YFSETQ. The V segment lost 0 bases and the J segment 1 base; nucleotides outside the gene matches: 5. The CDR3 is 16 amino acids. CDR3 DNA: TGCGCCAGCAGCTTGGCCCCGGGGGGTGGCACAGATACGCAGTATTTT. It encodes CASSLAPGGGTDTQYF.

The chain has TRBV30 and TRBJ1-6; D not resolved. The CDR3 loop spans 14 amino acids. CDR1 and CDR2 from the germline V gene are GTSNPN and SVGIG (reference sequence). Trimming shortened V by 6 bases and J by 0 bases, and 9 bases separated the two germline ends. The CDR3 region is CACELSSYNSPLHF. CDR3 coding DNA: TGTGCCTGTGAGCTGAGCTCCTATAATTCACCCCTCCACTTT.

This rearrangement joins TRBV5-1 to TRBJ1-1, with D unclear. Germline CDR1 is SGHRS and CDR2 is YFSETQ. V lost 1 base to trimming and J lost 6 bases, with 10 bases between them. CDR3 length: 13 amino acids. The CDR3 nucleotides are TGCGCCAGCAGCTTGAGGTATGGAGCTGAAGCTTTCTTT. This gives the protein CASSLRYGAEAFF.

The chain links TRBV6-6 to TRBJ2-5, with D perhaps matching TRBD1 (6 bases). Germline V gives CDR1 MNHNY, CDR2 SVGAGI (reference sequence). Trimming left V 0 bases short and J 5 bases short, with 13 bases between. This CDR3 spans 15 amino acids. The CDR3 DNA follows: TGTGCCAGCAGTTACTCGAGGGGGTTTGGGGAGACCCAGTACTTC. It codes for CASSYSRGFGETQYF.

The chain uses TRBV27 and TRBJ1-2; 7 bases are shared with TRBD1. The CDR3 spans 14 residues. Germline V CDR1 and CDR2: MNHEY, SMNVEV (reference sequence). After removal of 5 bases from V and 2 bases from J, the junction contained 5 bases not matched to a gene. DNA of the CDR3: TGTGCCAGCAGTGAGGCACAGGGGAACTATGGCTACACCTTC. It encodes CASSEAQGNYGYTF.

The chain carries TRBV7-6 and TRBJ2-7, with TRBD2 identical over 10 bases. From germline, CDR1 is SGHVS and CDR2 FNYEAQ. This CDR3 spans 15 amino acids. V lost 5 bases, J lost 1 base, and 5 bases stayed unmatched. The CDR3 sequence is CASSKTSGLSYEQYF. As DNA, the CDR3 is TGTGCCAGCAGCAAGACTAGCGGGCTTTCCTACGAGCAGTACTTC.

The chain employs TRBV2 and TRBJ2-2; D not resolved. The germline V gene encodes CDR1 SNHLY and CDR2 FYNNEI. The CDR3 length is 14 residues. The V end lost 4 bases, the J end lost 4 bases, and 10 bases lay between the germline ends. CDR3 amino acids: CASSARRGTGELFF. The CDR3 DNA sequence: TGTGCCAGCAGTGCAAGGAGAGGCACCGGGGAGCTGTTTTTT.

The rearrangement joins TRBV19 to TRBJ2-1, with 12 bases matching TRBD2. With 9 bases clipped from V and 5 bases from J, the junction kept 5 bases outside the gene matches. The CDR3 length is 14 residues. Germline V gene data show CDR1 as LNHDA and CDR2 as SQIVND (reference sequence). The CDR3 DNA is TGTGCCAGCAATCGACTAGCGGGGGACAATGAGCAGTTCTTC. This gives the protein CASNRLAGDNEQFF.

CDR3 in amino acids: CATLDRLSVPEAFF. The CDR3 DNA reads as TGTGCCACCCTTGACAGGTTAAGTGTCCCTGAAGCTTTCTTT. The J gene is TRBJ1-1, the V gene TRBV11-2; D possibly corresponds to TRBD1 (6 bases). Germline CDR1 reads SGHAT; CDR2 reads FQNNGV. Between the trimmed V and J ends, which lost 10 bases and 6 bases, there was a span of 21 bases. The length of the CDR3 is 14 residues. Together with reference TRBV11-2 and TRBJ1-1, the CDR3 gives the full variable domain: EAGVAQSPRYKIIEKRQSVAFWCNPISGHATLYWYQQILGQGPKLLIQFQNNGVVDDSQLPKDRFSAERLKGVDSTLKIQPAKLEDSAVYLCATLDRLSVPEAFFGQGTRLTVV.

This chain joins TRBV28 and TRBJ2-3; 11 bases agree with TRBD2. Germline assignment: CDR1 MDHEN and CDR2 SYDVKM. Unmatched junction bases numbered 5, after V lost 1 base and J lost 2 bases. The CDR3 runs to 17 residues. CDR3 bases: TGTGCCAGCAGTTTATTTGGACTAGCGGGTTACACAGATACGCAGTATTTT. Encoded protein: CASSLFGLAGYTDTQYF.